Shown below are 28 T cell receptor beta chains from a single sample sequenced in a study of response to subunit inactivated influenza vaccine. TCRdb ran MiXCR on the RT-PCR reads and lists one entry per CDR3 protein. The sample contains some 500,000 distinct CDR3 sequences, 15% to 20% of which appear only once. The specimen was CD4+ T cells sorted from PBMCs, collected around 2 years after vaccination. The receptors here all came from a man between 50 and 69 years old who received an inactivated influenza vaccine.

This clonotype occurred a few times. V is TRBV5-6 and J is TRBJ1-2; no clear D gene. V was clipped by 2 bases and J by 6 bases, with 11 bases between them. The CDR3 covers 13 residues. From germline, CDR1 is SGHDT and CDR2 YYEEEE. The CDR3 DNA reads as TGTGCCAGCAGCTTTCGTCAATTGGATGGCTACACCTTC. It is translated as CASSFRQLDGYTF.

By frequency in the sample, this clonotype is medium-sized. The CDR3 bases are TGTGCCAGCAGCTTAGTTTCCGGGACGAGTGCAGAGACCCAGTACTTC. It yields the protein CASSLVSGTSAETQYF. The V call is TRBV11-2, the J call TRBJ2-5; D may match TRBD1 or TRBD2 (5 bases each). V lost 1 base and J lost 4, with 16 bases in between. CDR1 is SGHAT, CDR2 FQNNGV, per germline. This CDR3 comprises 16 residues.

This rearrangement joins TRBV6-5 to TRBJ1-1; D remains ambiguous. Germline CDR1 reads MNHEY; CDR2 reads SVGAGI. This CDR3 has 14 residues. Trimming shortened V by 1 base and J by 2 bases, and 8 bases separated the two germline ends. CDR3 residues: CASSYYTSNTEAFF. The CDR3 DNA follows: TGTGCCAGCAGTTACTACACCTCCAACACTGAAGCTTTCTTT.

V gene TRBV12-3 or TRBV12-4 combines with J gene TRBJ1-2; TRBD1 aligns across 7 bases. V was pared by 8 bases and J by 5 bases, with 8 bases of the junction left unmatched. The CDR3 extends over 13 amino acids. As DNA, the CDR3 is TGTGCCAGCCGAGGGACAGCGGAATATGGCTACACCTTC. Its protein is CASRGTAEYGYTF.

This clonotype was seen at least ten times. V is TRBV20-1 and J is TRBJ2-5; no definite D call. CDR3 size: 13 residues. The V end lost 6 bases, the J end lost 1 base, and 12 bases lay between the germline ends. The germline gives CDR1 DFQATT, CDR2 SNEGSKA (reference sequence). The CDR3 DNA is TGCAGTGCGCTCTCCTGGGGCCAAGAGACCCAGTACTTC. It encodes CSALSWGQETQYF.

V usage is TRBV3-1 and J usage is TRBJ2-1; D might be TRBD1 (5 bases). Germline V gives CDR1 LGHDT, CDR2 YNNKEL (reference sequence). This CDR3 contains 18 residues. Trimming took off 0 bases at V and 4 bases at J, with 19 bases between the two ends. In DNA form, the CDR3 reads TGTGCCAGCAGCCAAGATCACGCCTACAGGATATTATACAATGAGCAGTTCTTC. It yields the protein CASSQDHAYRILYNEQFF.

This clonotype occurred a few times. The V and J genes are TRBV5-1 and TRBJ1-4; 10 bases line up with TRBD1. The CDR3 contains 15 residues. J gave up 7 bases and V 1 base, and 4 bases lay outside the gene matches. Germline V gives CDR1 SGHRS, CDR2 YFSETQ. The CDR3 DNA is TGCGCCAGCAGCTTGTCGGACAGGGGGATTGAAAAACTGTTTTTT. Protein: CASSLSDRGIEKLFF.

This clonotype was picked up a small number of times. The V call is TRBV11-1, the J call TRBJ2-3; 8 nucleotides align to TRBD2. This CDR3 is built from 16 residues. V lost 5 bases and J lost 4; bases outside the gene matches: 11. Germline V CDR1 and CDR2: SGHAT, FQDESV (reference sequence). CDR3 bases: TGTGCCAGCAGCGCTCGCGGGGGGTCGTACTCAGATACGCAGTATTTT. This encodes CASSARGGSYSDTQYF.

The J gene is TRBJ1-3, the V gene TRBV3-1; possibly TRBD1 for D (5 bases). Germline CDR1 reads LGHDT; CDR2 reads YNNKEL (reference sequence). This CDR3 is 17 amino acids long. Trimming stripped 2 bases from V and 3 bases from J, with 17 bases between. This chain's CDR3 is CASSQLNGALFGNTIYF. CDR3 nucleotide sequence: TGTGCCAGCAGCCAACTAAACGGGGCCCTCTTTGGAAACACCATATATTTT.

Ten or more counts support this clonotype. The chain carries TRBV7-2 and TRBJ1-4; the D gene is possibly TRBD1 (5 bases). The V end was cut by 1 base, the J end by 7 bases, with 13 bases between. The CDR3 spans 15 residues. Germline assignment: CDR1 SGHTA and CDR2 FQGNSA. The CDR3 nucleotides are TGTGCCAGCAGCTTAGGCCAGGGTTGGGGTGAAAAACTGTTTTTT. It translates to CASSLGQGWGEKLFF.

This clonotype was observed a handful of times. This chain connects TRBV18 to TRBJ1-2; possible D gene TRBD1, 5 bases. There are 16 residues in the CDR3. Germline CDR1 is KGHSH and CDR2 is LQKENI. V lost 3 bases to trimming and J lost 0 bases, with 14 bases between them. CDR3 coding DNA: TGTGCCAGCTCACCGATCGGGGGATTGTCTAACTATGGCTACACCTTC. Its translation is CASSPIGGLSNYGYTF.

In this sample, this clonotype turned up a few times. V gene TRBV27 combines with J gene TRBJ1-6; D is perhaps TRBD1 (6 bases). The CDR3 totals 17 residues. CDR1 and CDR2 (germline): MNHEY, SMNVEV (reference sequence). The V and J ends lost 4 bases and 8 bases respectively, with 21 bases between them. The CDR3 region has the DNA TGTGCCAGCAGTTCAAAACCCGGACAGACTCGGGATTCACCCCTCCACTTT. Encoded protein: CASSSKPGQTRDSPLHF.

The rearrangement links TRBV7-3 to TRBJ2-2, with D unresolved. CDR1 is SGHTA and CDR2 is FQGTGA in the germline V gene. Trimming pared 1 base from V and 0 bases from J, leaving 9 bases between. This CDR3 is built from 16 residues. This chain's CDR3 is CASSLNSNANTGELFF. In DNA form, the CDR3 reads TGTGCCAGCAGCTTAAACAGCAACGCGAACACCGGGGAGCTGTTTTTT. The full variable domain, completed using reference TRBV7-3 and TRBJ2-2, is GAGVSQTPSNKVTEKGKYVELRCDPISGHTALYWYRQSLGQGPEFLIYFQGTGAADDSGLPNDRFFAVRPEGSVSTLKIQRTERGDSAVYLCASSLNSNANTGELFFGEGSRLTVL.

The V and J genes are TRBV5-1 and TRBJ1-2; maybe TRBD1 (5 bases). Germline lookup yields CDR1 SGHRS and CDR2 YFSETQ. This CDR3 region has 13 residues. Trimming took off 2 bases at V and 6 bases at J, with 11 bases between the two ends. The CDR3 sequence: CASSFQGRDGYTF. The DNA of the CDR3 is TGCGCCAGCAGCTTTCAGGGAAGGGATGGCTACACCTTC.

This clonotype was detected a few times. The rearrangement uses TRBV28 and TRBJ1-5, with D possibly matching TRBD1 (6 bases). The CDR3 has 17 amino acids. CDR1 and CDR2 from the germline V gene are MDHEN and SYDVKM. Trimming pared 2 bases from V and 0 bases from J, leaving 14 bases between. DNA for the CDR3: TGTGCCAGCAGTTTAAAGAGAGGGGGAACTAGCAATCAGCCCCAGCATTTT. Amino acids: CASSLKRGGTSNQPQHF.

This clonotype was seen many times. The V call is TRBV4-1, the J call TRBJ2-1, with 11 bases that match TRBD1. The trim removed 4 bases at V and 3 bases at J, leaving 5 bases unmatched. The germline gives CDR1 MGHRA, CDR2 YSYEKL. The CDR3 extends over 16 amino acids. In nucleotides, the CDR3 is TGCGCCAGCAGCCGGGGACAGGGGGACCGCTACAATGAGCAGTTCTTC. It yields the protein CASSRGQGDRYNEQFF.

The V and J genes are TRBV7-2 and TRBJ2-1; D might be TRBD1 (6 bases). This CDR3 region has 16 residues. Between the trimmed V and J ends, which lost 6 bases and 5 bases, there was a span of 20 bases. Per the germline V gene, CDR1 is SGHTA and CDR2 is FQGNSA. This chain's CDR3 is CASSRTGPWTDNEQFF. The CDR3 DNA follows: TGTGCCAGCAGTCGTACAGGGCCCTGGACCGACAATGAGCAGTTCTTC. Full variable domain (rest looked up from reference TRBV7-2 and TRBJ2-1): GAGVSQSPSNKVTEKGKDVELRCDPISGHTALYWYRQSLGQGLEFLIYFQGNSAPDKSGLPSDRFSAERTGGSVSTLTIQRTQQEDSAVYLCASSRTGPWTDNEQFFGPGTRLTVL.

This clonotype was counted a few times. The rearrangement joins TRBV12-3 or TRBV12-4 to TRBJ1-2, with TRBD1 matching over 7 bases. With 10 bases clipped from V and 3 bases from J, the junction kept 5 bases outside the gene matches. There are 12 residues in the CDR3. CDR3 DNA sequence: TGTGCCACCTTAGACAGGGACTATGGCTACACCTTC. This sequence encodes CATLDRDYGYTF.

In its sample, this clonotype was seen many times. V and J are TRBV10-3 and TRBJ2-3; D tentatively fits TRBD1 or TRBD2 (5 bases each). The CDR3 is made up of 13 amino acids. Trimming left V 0 bases short and J 9 bases short, with 10 bases between. The germline CDR1 and CDR2 sequences are ENHRY and SYGVKD. Here the CDR3 DNA reads TGTGCCATCAGTGAGTCTAGGGGAGAGACGCAGTATTTT. Translating it yields CAISESRGETQYF.

This clonotype has only a few counts. The chain joins TRBV7-8 to TRBJ2-4; 11 bases are shared with TRBD2. The length of the CDR3 is 16 residues. Germline V CDR1 and CDR2: SGHVS, FQNEAQ. The J segment lost 7 bases and the V segment lost 5 bases, leaving 10 bases of the junction unmatched. CDR3 residues: CASSTLSGGAHNIQYF. The CDR3 nucleotides are TGTGCCAGCAGCACTCTTAGCGGGGGGGCGCATAACATTCAGTACTTC. Based on the CDR3 plus reference TRBV7-8 and TRBJ2-4, the full variable domain is GAGVSQSPRYKVAKRGQDVALRCDPISGHVSLFWYQQALGQGPEFLTYFQNEAQLDKSGLPSDRFFAERPEGSVSTLKIQRTQQEDSAVYLCASSTLSGGAHNIQYFGAGTRLSVL.

The chain joins TRBV25-1 to TRBJ2-7; 11 bases fit TRBD2. Germline loops: CDR1 MGHDK, CDR2 SYGVNS. The CDR3 is 15 residues long. The J segment lost 4 bases and the V segment lost 4 bases, leaving 6 bases of the junction unmatched. CDR3 loop: CASSALAGGRYEQYF. In DNA form, the CDR3 reads TGTGCCAGCAGTGCGCTAGCGGGAGGACGGTACGAGCAGTACTTC.

This clonotype was seen ten or more times. The chain couples TRBV10-3 to TRBJ2-5; D unclear. Germline V gene data show CDR1 as ENHRY and CDR2 as SYGVKD. This CDR3 region has 14 residues. The V end lost 10 bases, the J end lost 1 base, and 16 bases lay between the germline ends. This CDR3 reads CATSSRGSQETQYF. The CDR3 DNA sequence: TGTGCCACCTCCTCCCGAGGTTCCCAAGAGACCCAGTACTTC.

J is TRBJ1-4 and V is TRBV5-1; perhaps TRBD1 as D (5 bases). Trimming removed 0 bases at V and 6 bases at J, with 9 bases between. The germline V gene has CDR1 SGHRS and CDR2 YFSETQ. The CDR3 length is 14 residues. CDR3 bases: TGCGCCAGCAGCTTGGGCAGGGTTGATGAAAAACTGTTTTTT. Encoded protein: CASSLGRVDEKLFF.

J is TRBJ1-1 and V is TRBV4-3; D unclear. The V gene's germline CDR1 is LGHNA and CDR2 YSLEER. V was pared by 0 bases and J by 11 bases, with 16 bases between. The CDR3 is 14 residues long. The CDR3: CASSQDQAKTTAFF. In DNA, the CDR3 is TGCGCCAGCAGCCAAGATCAGGCGAAGACCACGGCTTTCTTT.

In this sample, this clonotype turned up a few times. The genes are TRBV5-1 and TRBJ1-6, with D hard to call. V shed 5 bases and J shed 8 bases, with 11 bases lying between them. CDR3 size: 13 residues. CDR1 is SGHRS, CDR2 YFSETQ, per germline. CDR3 in amino acids: CASSIQRDSPLHF. The CDR3 DNA reads TGCGCCAGCAGTATCCAACGGGATTCACCCCTCCACTTT.

The chain joins TRBV12-3 or TRBV12-4 to TRBJ2-1, with 12 positions matching TRBD2. With V trimmed by 4 bases and J by 2 bases, 3 bases remained unmatched. This CDR3 is 16 amino acids long. CDR3 in amino acids: CASSSRTSGAYNEQFF. In nucleotides, the CDR3 is TGTGCCAGCAGTTCAAGGACTAGCGGGGCCTACAATGAGCAGTTCTTC.

The CDR3 DNA reads as TGCAGTGCCAGGGGGAGACTAGCGGGATCCGTTTCCTACAATGAGCAGTTCTTC. As protein: CSARGRLAGSVSYNEQFF. The chain uses TRBV20-1 and TRBJ2-1; 11 nucleotides align to TRBD2. CDR3 length equals 18 residues. J was trimmed by 1 base and V by 6 bases; bases with no gene match: 14. Germline CDR1 reads DFQATT; CDR2 reads SNEGSKA (reference sequence).

V and J are TRBV7-2 and TRBJ2-5, with unresolved D. Germline-derived CDR1 and CDR2 are SGHTA and FQGNSA. The CDR3 has 14 amino acids. The V and J ends lost 0 bases and 1 base respectively, with 6 bases between them. DNA for the CDR3: TGTGCCAGCAGCTTAGCCCCTACCCAAGAGACCCAGTACTTC. It encodes CASSLAPTQETQYF.